The 6 T cell receptor beta chains presented below share a single source sample, sequenced in a study of T cell changes during pregnancy in multiple sclerosis. Libraries were prepared by immunoSEQ multiplex PCR; TCRdb keeps only in-frame clonotypes and omits some of them. The sample comprises approximately 40,000 clones, almost 95% of which are singletons, and around 0.73% rests with the top ten. Source: CD4+ T cells from peripheral blood mononuclear cells, taken before pregnancy. The receptors originated from a female donor with multiple sclerosis, enrolled in a pregnancy study.

The genes are TRBV28 and TRBJ1-1, with 7 bases that match TRBD1. CDR1 and CDR2 from the germline V gene are MDHEN and SYDVKM. The V and J ends lost 5 bases and 0 bases, in that order; junction bases with no gene match: 6. The CDR3 has 15 residues. CDR3 protein: CASSPSGQMNTEAFF. As DNA, the CDR3 is TGTGCCAGCAGTCCCTCGGGACAGATGAACACTGAAGCTTTCTTT.

This chain uses TRBV27 with TRBJ2-1; 7 positions agree with TRBD2. The CDR3 extends over 17 amino acids. Germline trimming cut 7 bases from V and 0 bases from J; bases unmatched to any gene: 12. Germline CDR1 MNHEY, CDR2 SMNVEV (reference sequence). The CDR3: CASTERRGLLSYNEQFF. CDR3 DNA sequence: TGTGCCAGCACCGAACGAAGGGGACTACTCTCCTACAATGAGCAGTTCTTC.

The genes are TRBV2 and TRBJ1-5; 10 bases fit TRBD1. The trim removed 8 bases at V and 5 bases at J, leaving 6 bases unmatched. Germline CDR1 and CDR2: SNHLY and FYNNEI. This CDR3 comprises 14 residues. Here the CDR3 reads CASASGQGHQPQHF. CDR3 nucleotide sequence: TGTGCCAGCGCCTCGGGACAGGGGCATCAGCCCCAGCATTTT.

This clone was recorded only once. The chain combines TRBV7-9 with TRBJ2-5, with D maybe TRBD2 (5 bases). In germline, CDR1 is SEHNR, CDR2 FQNEAQ (reference sequence). Trimming took off 7 bases at V and 4 bases at J, with 19 bases between the two ends. There are 15 residues in the CDR3. CDR3 sequence: CASNRPTTGSETQYF. In nucleotides, the CDR3 is TGTGCCAGCAACCGCCCGACAACGGGATCAGAGACCCAGTACTTC.

The V gene is TRBV19, the J gene TRBJ2-1; 11 bases align to TRBD1. The V segment lost 10 bases and the J segment 7 bases; nucleotides outside the gene matches: 15. Germline V gives CDR1 LNHDA, CDR2 SQIVND (reference sequence). This CDR3 spans 16 amino acids. DNA for the CDR3: TGTGCCACACAAGACGGACAGGGGGCATTGGCAAATGAGCAGTTCTTC. Translating gives CATQDGQGALANEQFF. Supplemented by reference TRBV19 and TRBJ2-1, the full variable domain reads DGGITQSPKYLFRKEGQNVTLSCEQNLNHDAMYWYRQDPGQGLRLIYYSQIVNDFQKGDIAEGYSVSREKKESFPLTVTSAQKNPTAFYLCATQDGQGALANEQFFGPGTRLTVL.

The gene calls are TRBV11-3 and TRBJ2-7, with TRBD1 as a possible D gene (6 bases). V gave up 2 bases and J gave up 7 bases, with 12 bases separating them. CDR3 length: 13 amino acids. The germline gives CDR1 SGHNT, CDR2 YENEEA. The CDR3 region has the DNA TGTGCCAGCAGCTTAACAGGGAGCCGAGAGCAGTACTTC. Translating it yields CASSLTGSREQYF. Complete variable domain (other parts from reference TRBV11-3 and TRBJ2-7): EAGVVQSPRYKIIEKKQPVAFWCNPISGHNTLYWYLQNLGQGPELLIRYENEEAVDDSQLPKDRFSAERLKGVDSTLKIQPAELGDSAVYLCASSLTGSREQYFGPGTRLTVT.